One and the same sample provided the 24 T cell receptor beta chains below, sequenced in a study of Ad26.COV2.S vaccination and SARS-CoV-2 variants. The sample's treatment: some 20 received Ad26.COV2.S at low or high dose, single or two shots; 5 received placebo; per-sample allocation not given. Sampling happened 63 days after the first vaccine or placebo injection. Only in-frame clones appear in the TCRdb table, and some are missing; sequencing was by immunoSEQ multiplex PCR. The sample carries roughly 680,000 clones, 70% to 90% recorded once. This specimen was peripheral blood, taken in a trial of Ad26.COV2.S vaccine versus placebo. These receptors all stem from a person between 18 and 60 years old who received the Ad26.COV2.S COVID-19 vaccine or a placebo.

The chain has TRBV7-2 and TRBJ1-2; TRBD1 is a possible D gene (6 bases). V was pared by 2 bases and J by 2 bases, with 12 bases between. CDR1 and CDR2 from the germline V gene are SGHTA and FQGNSA. The CDR3 loop spans 15 amino acids. As DNA, the CDR3 is TGTGCCAGCAGCTTACTCATCGGGGGCAACTATGGCTACACCTTC. Encoded protein: CASSLLIGGNYGYTF.

The chain links TRBV7-2 to TRBJ2-1; no definite D call. Between the trimmed V and J ends, which lost 0 bases and 8 bases, there was a span of 2 bases. Germline CDR1 SGHTA, CDR2 FQGNSA. This CDR3 has 11 residues. DNA for the CDR3: TGTGCCAGCAGCTTAGCGCATGAGCAGTTCTTC. Translation: CASSLAHEQFF. The complete variable domain, with remaining parts taken from reference TRBV7-2 and TRBJ2-1, reads GAGVSQSPSNKVTEKGKDVELRCDPISGHTALYWYRQSLGQGLEFLIYFQGNSAPDKSGLPSDRFSAERTGGSVSTLTIQRTQQEDSAVYLCASSLAHEQFFGPGTRLTVL.

The chain is built from TRBV7-9 and TRBJ1-5; no clear D gene. Between the trimmed V and J ends, which lost 8 bases and 5 bases, there was a span of 13 bases. The V gene's germline CDR1 is SEHNR and CDR2 FQNEAQ (reference sequence). The CDR3 consists of 13 residues. DNA of the CDR3: TGTGCCAGCGGGGTGGACGCGCATCAGCCCCAGCATTTT. It specifies CASGVDAHQPQHF.

The J gene is TRBJ2-2, the V gene TRBV11-2, with 12 bases identical to TRBD2. The germline V gene has CDR1 SGHAT and CDR2 FQNNGV. V shed 7 bases and J 4 bases; nucleotides not matched to a gene: 10. This CDR3 spans 17 amino acids. The CDR3 nucleotides read TGTGCCAGCACCCAACTAGCGGGAGGTTGGAGCACCGGGGAGCTGTTTTTT. It is translated as CASTQLAGGWSTGELFF.

This sequence joins TRBV4-3 and TRBJ1-1; tentatively, D is TRBD1 (6 bases). CDR1 and CDR2 (germline): LGHNA, YSLEER. With 0 bases removed from V and 11 bases from J, the gap between germline ends came to 16 bases. There are 14 residues in the CDR3. CDR3 loop: CASSQDAGGRPAFF. DNA for the CDR3: TGCGCCAGCAGCCAAGATGCCGGGGGGCGCCCGGCTTTCTTT.

This rearrangement joins TRBV19 to TRBJ2-2, with 7 bases identical to TRBD2. Germline CDR1 is LNHDA and CDR2 is SQIVND (reference sequence). There are 13 residues in the CDR3. After removal of 4 bases from V and 5 bases from J, the junction contained 1 base not matched to a gene. The CDR3 spells CASSKAGTGELFF. CDR3 nucleotide sequence: TGTGCCAGTAGTAAAGCGGGAACCGGGGAGCTGTTTTTT.

This chain uses TRBV29-1 with TRBJ1-2, with TRBD1 matching 12 bases. The CDR3 is 14 residues long. The J segment lost 13 bases and the V segment lost 3 bases, leaving 12 bases of the junction unmatched. Germline CDR1 is SQVTM and CDR2 is ANQGSEA. The CDR3 bases are TGCAGCGTTGAGGCCCCGGGACAGGGGGCCCGTATCACCTTC. The encoded protein is CSVEAPGQGARITF.

In DNA, the CDR3 is TGCAGCGTTGTCCCAACGGACAGTACGCAGTATTTT. This gives the protein CSVVPTDSTQYF. The chain links TRBV29-1 to TRBJ2-3; a weak D match, TRBD1 (6 bases). The CDR3 covers 12 residues. Per the germline V gene, CDR1 is SQVTM and CDR2 is ANQGSEA. Trimming left V 4 bases short and J 8 bases short, with 13 bases between.

The chain links TRBV19 to TRBJ1-1, with 9 nucleotides matching TRBD1. Germline V gives CDR1 LNHDA, CDR2 SQIVND (reference sequence). The CDR3 is 18 amino acids. V lost 4 bases and J lost 0; bases outside the gene matches: 12. CDR3 in amino acids: CASSTRYGQGTMNTEAFF. DNA for the CDR3: TGTGCCAGTAGTACCCGATATGGACAGGGGACGATGAACACTGAAGCTTTCTTT.

V gene TRBV12-3 or TRBV12-4 combines with J gene TRBJ1-5; unclear D gene. CDR3 length: 12 residues. Trimming left V 4 bases short and J 2 bases short, with 3 bases between. The CDR3 DNA is TGTGCCAGCAGTTGGGGCAATCAGCCCCAGCATTTT. It encodes CASSWGNQPQHF.

The V call is TRBV14, the J call TRBJ1-2; D remains ambiguous. Germline CDR1 reads SGHDN; CDR2 reads FVKESK. This CDR3 region has 13 residues. Trimming removed 0 bases from V and 9 bases from J, with 11 bases in between. The CDR3 region has the DNA TGTGCCAGCAGCCAAGATATGGGTTATCGCTACACCTTC. It yields the protein CASSQDMGYRYTF.

The chain is built from TRBV11-2 and TRBJ2-2, with D possibly matching TRBD1 (5 bases). The V end was cut by 5 bases, the J end by 7 bases, with 17 bases between. Germline loops: CDR1 SGHAT, CDR2 FQNNGV. The CDR3 is 15 residues long. CDR3 nucleotide sequence: TGTGCCAGCAGCCTCACAGGTCCCGCTGGCGGGGAGCTGTTTTTT. Protein product: CASSLTGPAGGELFF.

This sequence joins TRBV3-1 (or the pseudogene TRBV3-2) and TRBJ1-5, with D possibly being TRBD1 (5 bases). The CDR3 length is 14 residues. Germline lookup yields CDR1 LGHDT and CDR2 YNNKEL (reference sequence). V dropped 4 bases and J dropped 10 bases, with 17 bases sitting between them. CDR3 residues: CASSPRQGGGPQHF. In DNA, the CDR3 is TGTGCCAGCAGCCCCCGCCAGGGCGGGGGTCCCCAGCATTTT.

The genes are TRBV7-9 and TRBJ1-3; D gene unclear. This CDR3 is built from 15 residues. Germline loops: CDR1 SEHNR, CDR2 FQNEAQ (reference sequence). The V end was cut by 1 base, the J end by 4 bases, with 11 bases between. CDR3 nucleotide sequence: TGTGCCAGCAGCTTAGGGTCTAACTTGGGAAACACCATATATTTT. This encodes CASSLGSNLGNTIYF.

The chain carries TRBV27 and TRBJ2-4, with 8 bases fitting TRBD2. The CDR3 runs to 13 residues. Losses at the gene ends were 4 bases for V and 7 bases for J; bases not matched to a gene: 3. Germline CDR1 reads MNHEY; CDR2 reads SMNVEV (reference sequence). The CDR3 reads CASSWSSGNIQYF. For the CDR3, the DNA is TGTGCCAGCAGTTGGTCTAGCGGGAACATTCAGTACTTC.

This clone is a singleton in its sample. V gene TRBV5-1 combines with J gene TRBJ2-1; perhaps TRBD2 as D (5 bases). V dropped 4 bases and J dropped 7 bases, with 18 bases sitting between them. CDR1 SGHRS and CDR2 YFSETQ come from the germline V gene. CDR3 length: 15 amino acids. The CDR3 nucleotides are TGCGCCAGCAGCCCGGAAGCGGCGAGAGGGAATGAGCAGTTCTTC. It yields the protein CASSPEAARGNEQFF.

CDR3 region: CASTWTDSSNSPLHF. The CDR3, as DNA: TGTGCCAGCACGTGGACAGACAGTTCTAATTCACCCCTCCACTTT. V usage is TRBV2 and J usage is TRBJ1-6, with D possibly matching TRBD1 (6 bases). Trimming stripped 7 bases from V and 6 bases from J, with 16 bases between. Germline CDR1 reads SNHLY; CDR2 reads FYNNEI. This CDR3 has 15 amino acids. The whole variable domain, filled in from reference TRBV2 and TRBJ1-6, reads EPEVTQTPSHQVTQMGQEVILRCVPISNHLYFYWYRQILGQKVEFLVSFYNNEISEKSEIFDDQFSVERPDGSNFTLKIRSTKLEDSAMYFCASTWTDSSNSPLHFGNGTRLTVT.

The chain combines TRBV18 with TRBJ2-2; possible D gene TRBD2, 6 bases. V lost 2 bases and J lost 5, with 12 bases in between. This CDR3 contains 15 residues. Germline V lookup: CDR1 KGHSH, CDR2 LQKENI. The CDR3, as DNA: TGTGCCAGCTCACCAGAAACTGGGGGGACCGGGGAGCTGTTTTTT. This gives the protein CASSPETGGTGELFF.

The genes are TRBV21-1 and TRBJ2-5. TRBV21-1 is termed a pseudogene. This CDR3 spans 14 amino acids. CDR3 DNA: TGTGCCAGCAGCAAAGCGAGGGGAGAGGAGACCCAGTACTTC. As protein: CASSKARGEETQYF.

V usage is TRBV3-1 (or the pseudogene TRBV3-2) and J usage is TRBJ2-7, with D perhaps matching TRBD2 (5 bases). The CDR3 runs to 16 residues. CDR1 is LGHDT and CDR2 is YNNKEL in the germline V gene (reference sequence). V was trimmed by 4 bases and J by 7 bases, leaving 23 bases between them. DNA of the CDR3: TGTGCCAGCAGCCCCTACACCCTCTCCGGGTCGGGAGAGCAGTACTTC. This translates into CASSPYTLSGSGEQYF.

The J gene is TRBJ1-5, the V gene TRBV5-1; 7 bases map to TRBD1. The CDR3 consists of 15 residues. J gave up 7 bases and V 2 bases, and 9 bases lay outside the gene matches. From germline, CDR1 is SGHRS and CDR2 YFSETQ. CDR3 loop: CASSFTGAGGQPQHF. The CDR3 DNA is TGCGCCAGCAGCTTTACAGGGGCTGGGGGACAGCCCCAGCATTTT.

The CDR3 loop reads CASSFGSGDRGYTF. The CDR3 nucleotides are TGTGCCAGCAGCTTTGGGTCAGGGGATCGCGGCTACACCTTC. The rearrangement links TRBV9 to TRBJ1-2; D may be TRBD1 (6 bases). Germline-derived CDR1 and CDR2 are SGDLS and YYNGEE. The CDR3 runs 14 residues. Trimming removed 4 bases from V and 8 bases from J, with 18 bases in between.

The chain links TRBV3-1 (or the pseudogene TRBV3-2) to TRBJ2-3; 9 bases are a match to TRBD1. CDR3 length: 17 residues. The V segment lost 2 bases and the J segment 2 bases; nucleotides outside the gene matches: 8. Per the germline V gene, CDR1 is LGHDT and CDR2 is YNNKEL (reference sequence). For the CDR3, the DNA is TGTGCCAGCAGCCAATTACCGGACAGGGGTAACACAGATACGCAGTATTTT. This sequence encodes CASSQLPDRGNTDTQYF.

This chain connects TRBV29-1 to TRBJ2-2, with a possible D match to TRBD2 (6 bases). The CDR3 contains 14 residues. Germline V lookup: CDR1 SQVTM, CDR2 ANQGSEA. CDR3 bases: TGCGGGGGGAATACCTTCGCGAACACCGGGGAGCTGTTTTTT. This encodes CGGNTFANTGELFF.